This TCR beta chain emerged from a study of blood T cell repertoires in COVID-19. About the study: Material from acute and convalescent COVID-19 was sourced from the United States, Italy and Spain. The cDNA or gDNA used as material had been derived from T cells, B-cell-depleted T cells, or PBMCs.

Per the original methods: Amplification of reference gene primers was used by the study to estimate nucleated cell counts. Measured with immunoSEQ multiplex PCR; TCRdb has only the in-frame clones, and not every one. V, J and clone size are those of that table, while D and trimming were read from the DNA. This table holds 50,000 to 65,000 clones, roughly 86% found once. The ends lost 8 bases at V and 2 bases at J; junction bases unmatched: 3. Germline CDR1 reads SGHVS; CDR2 reads FQNEAQ. There are 12 residues in the CDR3. The TCR comes from a man between 50 and 59 years old with active COVID-19. The sequencing sample was made of peripheral blood. The chain is built from TRBV7-8 and TRBJ2-7; 7 nucleotides match TRBD1. Written as DNA, the CDR3 is TGTGCCAGCCGGCAGGGGGCCTACGAGCAGTACTTC. Translated: CASRQGAYEQYF.